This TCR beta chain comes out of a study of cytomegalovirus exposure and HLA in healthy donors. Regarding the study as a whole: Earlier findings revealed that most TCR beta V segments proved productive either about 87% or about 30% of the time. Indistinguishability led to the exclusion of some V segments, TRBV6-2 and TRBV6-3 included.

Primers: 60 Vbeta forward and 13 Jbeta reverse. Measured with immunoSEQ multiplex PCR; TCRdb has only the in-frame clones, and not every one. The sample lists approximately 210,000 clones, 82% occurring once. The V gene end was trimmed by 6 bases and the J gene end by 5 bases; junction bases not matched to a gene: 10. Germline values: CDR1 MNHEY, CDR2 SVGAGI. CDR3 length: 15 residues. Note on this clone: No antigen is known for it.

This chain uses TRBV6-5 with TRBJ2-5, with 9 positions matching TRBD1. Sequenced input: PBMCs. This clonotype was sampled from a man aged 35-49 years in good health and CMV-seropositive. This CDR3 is CASRFVTGGAETQYF. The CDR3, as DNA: TGTGCCAGCAGGTTCGTCACAGGGGGCGCGGAGACCCAGTACTTC.